The 7 T cell receptor beta chains listed next were all sequenced from one sample in a study of shared clonotypes between healthy human individuals. This table comes from immunoSEQ multiplex PCR, and its TCRdb copy is limited to in-frame clones, with some not included. The table records roughly 530,000 clones, 90% to 96% of them present only once. Sequenced: naive CD4+ T cells sorted from blood. Subset reported: CD45RA+ positively selected. These TCRs come from a woman in her 30s in good health.

The chain employs TRBV5-6 and TRBJ2-6, with D unresolved. Germline V gene sequence: CDR1 SGHDT, CDR2 YYEEEE. CDR3 length: 16 residues. The ends were cut back, 5 bases at V and 0 bases at J, with 12 bases in the middle. The CDR3 region is CASRYIMSSGANVLTF. CDR3 DNA sequence: TGTGCCAGCAGATATATCATGAGCTCTGGGGCCAACGTCCTGACTTTC.

This clone was picked up a small number of times. This sequence joins TRBV19 and TRBJ2-7; tentative D call: TRBD2 (6 bases). V lost 6 bases and J 6 bases, leaving 15 bases between the germline ends. This CDR3 has 13 amino acids. Germline assignment: CDR1 LNHDA and CDR2 SQIVND (reference sequence). CDR3 coding DNA: TGTGCCAGTAGCCGGGACTCCGACCGCGAGCAGTACTTC. Its translation is CASSRDSDREQYF. The full variable domain, rest sourced from reference TRBV19 and TRBJ2-7, is DGGITQSPKYLFRKEGQNVTLSCEQNLNHDAMYWYRQDPGQGLRLIYYSQIVNDFQKGDIAEGYSVSREKKESFPLTVTSAQKNPTAFYLCASSRDSDREQYFGPGTRLTVT.

A few counts support this clone. The chain joins TRBV5-1 to TRBJ1-1; D is ambiguous. This CDR3 contains 13 residues. Germline assignment: CDR1 SGHRS and CDR2 YFSETQ. V lost 2 bases and J lost 5, with 10 bases in between. CDR3 nucleotide sequence: TGCGCCAGCAGCTTAATTGGGAGGACTGAAGCTTTCTTT. Amino acids: CASSLIGRTEAFF.

The rearrangement uses TRBV4-2 and TRBJ2-4; the match to TRBD2 covers 9 bases. The germline V gene has CDR1 LGHNA and CDR2 YNFKEQ. The length of the CDR3 is 16 residues. Trimming cost V 0 bases and J 1 base; bases outside gene matches: 1. This CDR3 is CASSQDAGGAKNIQYF. The CDR3 coding sequence is TGTGCCAGCAGCCAAGACGCGGGAGGGGCCAAAAACATTCAGTACTTC.

The chain recombines TRBV28 with TRBJ2-5; tentatively, D is TRBD2 (6 bases). This CDR3 contains 13 residues. V was clipped by 6 bases and J by 5 bases, with 13 bases between them. Germline loops: CDR1 MDHEN, CDR2 SYDVKM. CDR3 protein: CASRERARETQYF. The CDR3 coding sequence is TGTGCCAGCAGGGAGCGGGCCCGGGAGACCCAGTACTTC. Full variable domain (outside the CDR3, taken from reference TRBV28 and TRBJ2-5): DVKVTQSSRYLVKRTGEKVFLECVQDMDHENMFWYRQDPGLGLRLIYFSYDVKMKEKGDIPEGYSVSREKKERFSLILESASTNQTSMYLCASRERARETQYFGPGTRLLVL.

The rearrangement links TRBV9 to TRBJ2-5, with D perhaps TRBD2 (5 bases). Deletions cut 0 bases from V and 4 bases from J, with 13 bases between. Germline loops: CDR1 SGDLS, CDR2 YYNGEE. The CDR3 consists of 15 residues. CDR3 nucleotides: TGTGCCAGCAGCGTAGGGCCGACTATGGGAGAGACCCAGTACTTC. This translates into CASSVGPTMGETQYF.

The V call is TRBV28, the J call TRBJ1-5; D not certain. Per germline, CDR1 MDHEN and CDR2 SYDVKM. This CDR3 is 12 amino acids long. Trimming pared 7 bases from V and 0 bases from J, leaving 4 bases between. This chain's CDR3 is CASKLSNQPQHF. CDR3 DNA: TGTGCCAGCAAACTTAGCAATCAGCCCCAGCATTTT.